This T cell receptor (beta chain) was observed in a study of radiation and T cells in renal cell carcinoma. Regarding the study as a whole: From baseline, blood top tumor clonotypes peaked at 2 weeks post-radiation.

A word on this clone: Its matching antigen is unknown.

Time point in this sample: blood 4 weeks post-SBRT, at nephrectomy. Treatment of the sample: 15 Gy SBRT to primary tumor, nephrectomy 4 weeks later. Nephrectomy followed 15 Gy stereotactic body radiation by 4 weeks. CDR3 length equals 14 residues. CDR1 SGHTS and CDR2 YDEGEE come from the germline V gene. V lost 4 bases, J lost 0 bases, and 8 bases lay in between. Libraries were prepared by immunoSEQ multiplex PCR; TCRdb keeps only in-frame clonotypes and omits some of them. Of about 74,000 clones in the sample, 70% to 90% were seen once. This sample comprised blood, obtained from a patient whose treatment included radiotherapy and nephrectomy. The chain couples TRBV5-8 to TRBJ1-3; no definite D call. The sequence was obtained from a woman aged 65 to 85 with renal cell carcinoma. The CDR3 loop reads CASSLMGSGNTIYF. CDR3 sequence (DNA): TGTGCCAGCAGCCTGATGGGCTCTGGAAACACCATATATTTT.